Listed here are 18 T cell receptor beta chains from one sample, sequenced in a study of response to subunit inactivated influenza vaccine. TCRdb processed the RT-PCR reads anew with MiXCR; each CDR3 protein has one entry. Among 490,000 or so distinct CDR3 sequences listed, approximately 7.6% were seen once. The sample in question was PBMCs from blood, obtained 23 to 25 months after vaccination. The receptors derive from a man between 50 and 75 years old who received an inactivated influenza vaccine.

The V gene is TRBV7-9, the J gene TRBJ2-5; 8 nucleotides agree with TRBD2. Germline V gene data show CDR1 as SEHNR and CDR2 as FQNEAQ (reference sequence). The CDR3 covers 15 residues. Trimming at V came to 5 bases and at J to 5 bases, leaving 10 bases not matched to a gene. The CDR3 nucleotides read TGTGCCAGCAGCCCTGGACGGGGGGGCCGCGAGACCCAGTACTTC. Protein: CASSPGRGGRETQYF.

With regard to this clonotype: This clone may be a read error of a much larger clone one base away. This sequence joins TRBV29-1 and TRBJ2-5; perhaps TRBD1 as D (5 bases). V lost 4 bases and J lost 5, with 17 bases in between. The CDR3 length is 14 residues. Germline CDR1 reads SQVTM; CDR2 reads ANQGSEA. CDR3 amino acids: CSVVGASAVETQYF. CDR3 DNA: TGCAGCGTTGTAGGGGCCAGTGCCGTGGAGACCCAGTACTTC. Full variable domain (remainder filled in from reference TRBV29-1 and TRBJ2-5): SAVISQKPSRDICQRGTSLTIQCQVDSQVTMMFWYRQQPGQSLTLIATANQGSEATYESGFVIDKFPISRPNLTFSTLTVSNMSPEDSSIYLCSVVGASAVETQYFGPGTRLLVL.

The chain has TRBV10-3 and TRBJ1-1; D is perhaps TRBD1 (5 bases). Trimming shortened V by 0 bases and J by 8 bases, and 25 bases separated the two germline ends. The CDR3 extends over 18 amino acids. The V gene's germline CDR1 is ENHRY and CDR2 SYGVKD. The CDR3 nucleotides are TGTGCCATCAGTGAGTCGAGCCCCTCCGCCGGGGGGACCTGGGAAGCTTTCTTT. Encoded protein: CAISESSPSAGGTWEAFF.

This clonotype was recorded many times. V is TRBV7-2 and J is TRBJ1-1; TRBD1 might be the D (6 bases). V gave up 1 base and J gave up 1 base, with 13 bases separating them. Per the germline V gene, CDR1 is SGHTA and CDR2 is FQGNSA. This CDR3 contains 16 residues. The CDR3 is CASSLVSMGANTEAFF. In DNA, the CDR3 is TGTGCCAGCAGCTTAGTGTCAATGGGGGCGAACACTGAAGCTTTCTTT.

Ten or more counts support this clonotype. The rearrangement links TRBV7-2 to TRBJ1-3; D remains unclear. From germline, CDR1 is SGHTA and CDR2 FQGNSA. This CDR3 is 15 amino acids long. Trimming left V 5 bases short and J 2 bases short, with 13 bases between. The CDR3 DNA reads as TGTGCCAGCAGCGTTAGACCAAGCGCTGGAAACACCATATATTTT. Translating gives CASSVRPSAGNTIYF.

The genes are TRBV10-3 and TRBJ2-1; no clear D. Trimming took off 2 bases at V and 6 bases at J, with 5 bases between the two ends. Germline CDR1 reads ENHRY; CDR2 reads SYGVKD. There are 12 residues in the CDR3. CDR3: CAISEPPNEQFF. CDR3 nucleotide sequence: TGTGCCATCAGTGAGCCTCCCAATGAGCAGTTCTTC.

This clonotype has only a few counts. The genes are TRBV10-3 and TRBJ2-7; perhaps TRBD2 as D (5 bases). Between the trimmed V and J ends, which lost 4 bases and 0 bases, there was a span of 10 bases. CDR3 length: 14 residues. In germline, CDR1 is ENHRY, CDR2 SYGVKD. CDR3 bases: TGTGCCATCAGTGTGGGAGTGAGCTCCTACGAGCAGTACTTC. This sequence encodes CAISVGVSSYEQYF.

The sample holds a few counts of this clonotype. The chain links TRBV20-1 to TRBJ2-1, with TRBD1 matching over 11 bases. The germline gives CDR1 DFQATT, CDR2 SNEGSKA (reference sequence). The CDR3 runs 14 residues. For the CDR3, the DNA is TGCAGCCCTCGAGGGACAGGGGGTATTAATGAGCAGTTCTTC. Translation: CSPRGTGGINEQFF.

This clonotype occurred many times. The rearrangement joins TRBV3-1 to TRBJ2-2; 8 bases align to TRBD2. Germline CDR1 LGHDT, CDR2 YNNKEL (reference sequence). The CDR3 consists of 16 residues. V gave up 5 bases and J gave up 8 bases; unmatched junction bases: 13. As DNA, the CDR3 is TGTGCCAGCAGCAACGTCCGAAGCGGGAGTGGTGGGGAGCTGTTTTTT. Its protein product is CASSNVRSGSGGELFF.

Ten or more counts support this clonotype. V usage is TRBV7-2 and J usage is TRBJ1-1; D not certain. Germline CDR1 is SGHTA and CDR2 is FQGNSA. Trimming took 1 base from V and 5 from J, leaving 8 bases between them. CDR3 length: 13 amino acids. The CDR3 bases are TGTGCCAGCAGCTTAGTCAAAGGAACTGAAGCTTTCTTT. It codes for CASSLVKGTEAFF. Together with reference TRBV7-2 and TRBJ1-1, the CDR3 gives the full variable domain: GAGVSQSPSNKVTEKGKDVELRCDPISGHTALYWYRQSLGQGLEFLIYFQGNSAPDKSGLPSDRFSAERTGGSVSTLTIQRTQQEDSAVYLCASSLVKGTEAFFGQGTRLTVV.

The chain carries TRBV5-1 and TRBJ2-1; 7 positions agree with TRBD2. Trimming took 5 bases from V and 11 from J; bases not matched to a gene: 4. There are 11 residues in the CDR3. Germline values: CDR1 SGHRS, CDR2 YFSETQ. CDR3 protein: CASSGDYKQFF. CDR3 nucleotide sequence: TGCGCCAGCAGTGGGGACTATAAGCAGTTCTTC.

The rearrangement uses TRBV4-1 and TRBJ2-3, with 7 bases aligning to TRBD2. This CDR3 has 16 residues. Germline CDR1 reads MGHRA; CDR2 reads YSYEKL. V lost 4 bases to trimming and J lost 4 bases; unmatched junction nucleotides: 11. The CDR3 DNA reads TGCGCCAGCAGCCTCGCGGCGGGAGCAAGCGCAGATACGCAGTATTTT. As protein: CASSLAAGASADTQYF.

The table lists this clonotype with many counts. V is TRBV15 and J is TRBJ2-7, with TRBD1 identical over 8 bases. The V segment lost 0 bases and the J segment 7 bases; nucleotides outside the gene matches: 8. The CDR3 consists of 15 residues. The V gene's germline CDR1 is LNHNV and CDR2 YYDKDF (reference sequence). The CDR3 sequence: CATSRDSRTGQEQYF. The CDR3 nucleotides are TGTGCCACCAGCAGAGATTCCCGGACAGGGCAAGAGCAGTACTTC.

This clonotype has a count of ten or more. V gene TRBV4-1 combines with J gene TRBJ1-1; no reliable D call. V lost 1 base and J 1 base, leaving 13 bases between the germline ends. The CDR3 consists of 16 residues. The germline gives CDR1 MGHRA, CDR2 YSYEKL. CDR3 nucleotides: TGCGCCAGCAGCCAAGTTCTTACCAGTAAGAACACTGAAGCTTTCTTT. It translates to CASSQVLTSKNTEAFF.

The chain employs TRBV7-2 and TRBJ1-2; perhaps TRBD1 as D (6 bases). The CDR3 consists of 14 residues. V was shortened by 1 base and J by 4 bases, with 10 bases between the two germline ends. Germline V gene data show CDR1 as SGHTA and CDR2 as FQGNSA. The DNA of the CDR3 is TGTGCCAGCAGCTTAGACAGGGTGAGCTATGGCTACACCTTC. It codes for CASSLDRVSYGYTF.

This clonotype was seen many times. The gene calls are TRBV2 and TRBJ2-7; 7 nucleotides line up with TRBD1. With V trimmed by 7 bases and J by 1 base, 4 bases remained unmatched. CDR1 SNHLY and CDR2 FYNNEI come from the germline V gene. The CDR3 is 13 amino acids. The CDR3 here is CASKQGFSYEQYF. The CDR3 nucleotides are TGTGCCAGCAAACAGGGGTTTTCCTACGAGCAGTACTTC.

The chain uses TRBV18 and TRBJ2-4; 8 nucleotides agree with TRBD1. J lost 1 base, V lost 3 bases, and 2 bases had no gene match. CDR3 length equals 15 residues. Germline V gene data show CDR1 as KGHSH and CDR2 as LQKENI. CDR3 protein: CASSPTGDAKNIQYF. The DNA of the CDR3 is TGTGCCAGCTCACCGACAGGGGACGCCAAAAACATTCAGTACTTC.

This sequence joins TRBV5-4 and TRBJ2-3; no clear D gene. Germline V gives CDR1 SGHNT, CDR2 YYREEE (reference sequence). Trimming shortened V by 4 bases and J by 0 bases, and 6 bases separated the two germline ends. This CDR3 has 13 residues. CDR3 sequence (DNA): TGTGCCAGCAGCCTTGTTAGCACAGATACGCAGTATTTT. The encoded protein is CASSLVSTDTQYF.